Below, 26 T cell receptor beta chains from the same sample are listed, as sequenced in a study of blood T cell repertoires in COVID-19. TCRdb keeps only in-frame clones here, not all; method: immunoSEQ multiplex PCR. The sample lists around 50,000 clones, 86% occurring once. The sequencing input was peripheral blood. All receptors derive from a woman aged 80 or older with acute or convalescent COVID-19.

This clone was picked up a small number of times. V and J are TRBV13 and TRBJ2-3; 11 bases agree with TRBD2. The V gene end was trimmed by 5 bases and the J gene end by 4 bases; junction bases not matched to a gene: 11. The germline gives CDR1 PRHDT, CDR2 FYEKMQ (reference sequence). The CDR3 covers 17 residues. Written as DNA, the CDR3 is TGTGCCAGCAGCACCACCTCTAGCGGGGGGTATTCAGATACGCAGTATTTT. Amino acid sequence: CASSTTSSGGYSDTQYF.

The V gene is TRBV11-2, the J gene TRBJ2-5, with 11 bases that match TRBD1. This CDR3 contains 15 residues. Trimming cost V 4 bases and J 2 bases; bases outside gene matches: 3. The germline V gene encodes CDR1 SGHAT and CDR2 FQNNGV. The CDR3 DNA reads TGTGCCAGCAGCTGGACAGGGGGCGAACAAGAGACCCAGTACTTC. Translation: CASSWTGGEQETQYF.

The gene calls are TRBV9 and TRBJ2-1; D is ambiguous. CDR3 length equals 15 residues. Germline CDR1 reads SGDLS; CDR2 reads YYNGEE. Trimming stripped 0 bases from V and 3 bases from J, with 10 bases between. The chain's CDR3 is CASSVGSTFYNEQFF. The CDR3 coding sequence is TGTGCCAGCAGCGTAGGTAGCACCTTCTACAATGAGCAGTTCTTC.

This chain links TRBV6-5 with TRBJ1-1; D remains unclear. Germline CDR1 is MNHEY and CDR2 is SVGAGI. The CDR3 runs to 13 residues. The V end was cut by 0 bases, the J end by 1 base, with 3 bases between. CDR3 coding DNA: TGTGCCAGCAGTTACTCCCAGAACACTGAAGCTTTCTTT. Translated, it gives CASSYSQNTEAFF.

This clone was found a few times. V usage is TRBV12-3 or TRBV12-4 and J usage is TRBJ1-2, with TRBD1 identical over 8 bases. V trimming: 4 bases; J trimming: 8 bases; junction bases outside the gene matches: 6. This CDR3 contains 13 residues. The CDR3 DNA is TGTGCCAGCAGTTCCCAGGGGGCGCGGGGCTACACCTTC. The encoded protein is CASSSQGARGYTF.

This sequence joins TRBV6-5 and TRBJ2-7, with 11 positions matching TRBD2. Germline trimming cut 6 bases from V and 6 bases from J; bases unmatched to any gene: 4. Germline V CDR1 and CDR2: MNHEY, SVGAGI. CDR3 length: 13 amino acids. CDR3 amino acids: CASRQTSGVEQYF. CDR3 nucleotide sequence: TGTGCCAGCAGGCAGACTAGCGGGGTCGAGCAGTACTTC.

A few counts support this clone. This chain connects TRBV11-2 to TRBJ1-2; 7 bases fit TRBD1. Per germline, CDR1 SGHAT and CDR2 FQNNGV. Trimming took 0 bases from V and 8 from J; bases not matched to a gene: 3. The CDR3 is made up of 13 amino acids. The CDR3 DNA sequence: TGTGCCAGCAGCTTAGAGAGGGGGCTCGGCTACACCTTC. Its translation is CASSLERGLGYTF.

The rearrangement links TRBV7-8 to TRBJ2-1, with D unresolved. Trimming took off 8 bases at V and 6 bases at J, with 17 bases between the two ends. Germline-derived CDR1 and CDR2 are SGHVS and FQNEAQ. CDR3 size: 14 residues. CDR3 residues: CASLGFPSSNEQFF. CDR3 bases: TGTGCCAGCCTCGGGTTTCCCAGCTCCAATGAGCAGTTCTTC.

This clone was found once. The chain uses TRBV6-5 and TRBJ1-1, with D possibly matching TRBD1 (6 bases). The V and J ends lost 6 bases and 5 bases respectively, with 16 bases between them. Germline CDR1 MNHEY, CDR2 SVGAGI. CDR3 length: 14 amino acids. CDR3 region: CASSYRGTRTEAFF. CDR3 in DNA: TGTGCCAGCAGCTATAGGGGGACACGGACTGAAGCTTTCTTT.

The chain couples TRBV7-2 to TRBJ2-2; the match to TRBD2 covers 12 bases. Germline trimming cut 5 bases from V and 5 bases from J; bases unmatched to any gene: 3. In germline, CDR1 is SGHTA, CDR2 FQGNSA. The CDR3 totals 15 residues. The DNA of the CDR3 is TGTGCCAGCAGCATCACTAGCGGGGGGACCGGGGAGCTGTTTTTT. This sequence encodes CASSITSGGTGELFF.

The rearrangement links TRBV12-3 or TRBV12-4 to TRBJ1-2; no reliable D call. With 6 bases removed from V and 3 bases from J, the gap between germline ends came to 11 bases. The CDR3 runs 13 residues. This chain's CDR3 is CASRRTGDYGYTF. As DNA, the CDR3 is TGTGCCAGCAGACGGACGGGAGACTATGGCTACACCTTC.

The chain links TRBV19 to TRBJ1-5; D unresolved. The CDR3 length is 13 residues. The germline CDR1 and CDR2 sequences are LNHDA and SQIVND (reference sequence). Between the trimmed V and J ends, which lost 5 bases and 0 bases, there was a span of 5 bases. The DNA for the CDR3 is TGTGCCAGTAGTCAAAATAGCAATCAGCCCCAGCATTTT. Translated: CASSQNSNQPQHF.

The chain couples TRBV9 to TRBJ1-3; maybe TRBD1 (5 bases). Trimming cost V 4 bases and J 3 bases, with 11 bases left between them. The CDR3 is made up of 14 amino acids. Germline V CDR1 and CDR2: SGDLS, YYNGEE. The CDR3 is CASSPSGGGNTIYF. Written as DNA, the CDR3 is TGTGCCAGCAGCCCTTCGGGGGGTGGAAACACCATATATTTT. The variable domain in full, completed from reference TRBV9 and TRBJ1-3, reads DSGVTQTPKHLITATGQRVTLRCSPRSGDLSVYWYQQSLDQGLQFLIQYYNGEERAKGNILERFSAQQFPDLHSELNLSSLELGDSALYFCASSPSGGGNTIYFGEGSWLTVV.

This sequence joins TRBV5-8 and TRBJ2-6; the D is unclear. V lost 0 bases and J 0 bases, leaving 4 bases between the germline ends. CDR1 and CDR2 from the germline V gene are SGHTS and YDEGEE. CDR3 length: 15 amino acids. The CDR3 here is CASSLGASGANVLTF. CDR3 nucleotide sequence: TGTGCCAGCAGCTTGGGGGCCTCTGGGGCCAACGTCCTGACTTTC.

V gene TRBV6-5 combines with J gene TRBJ1-5; D uncertain. Germline assignment: CDR1 MNHEY and CDR2 SVGAGI. The ends were cut back, 4 bases at V and 0 bases at J, with 10 bases in the middle. The CDR3 is made up of 15 amino acids. CDR3 region: CASSLRPSSNQPQHF. The CDR3 nucleotides are TGTGCCAGCAGTTTGCGCCCGTCTAGCAATCAGCCCCAGCATTTT.

V usage is TRBV18 and J usage is TRBJ2-6, with 7 bases lining up with TRBD1. Trimming at V came to 4 bases and at J to 0 bases, leaving 15 bases not matched to a gene. The V gene's germline CDR1 is KGHSH and CDR2 LQKENI. CDR3 length: 20 amino acids. CDR3 sequence reads: CASSLTLLDRYYSGANVLTF. Written as DNA, the CDR3 is TGTGCCAGCTCACTCACACTCCTGGACAGGTATTACTCTGGGGCCAACGTCCTGACTTTC.

The chain combines TRBV14 with TRBJ2-3; 9 bases are a match to TRBD1. The CDR3 runs to 16 residues. The germline gives CDR1 SGHDN, CDR2 FVKESK. V shed 5 bases and J 3 bases; nucleotides not matched to a gene: 9. DNA of the CDR3: TGTGCCAGCAGCGCTCCGGGACAGGGCCAGACAGATACGCAGTATTTT. It translates to CASSAPGQGQTDTQYF.

Of note for this clone: This same CDR3 is encoded by further DNA sequences in the sample. The DNA for the CDR3 is TGTGCCTGGGACGGCTCTGGGGCCAACGTCCTGACTTTC. Protein sequence: CAWDGSGANVLTF. The chain combines TRBV30 with TRBJ2-6; D gene uncertain. V shed 5 bases and J shed 0 bases, with 5 bases lying between them. CDR1 and CDR2 (germline): GTSNPN, SVGIG (reference sequence). The CDR3 is 13 residues long.

The chain couples TRBV2 to TRBJ2-1, with D tentatively TRBD2 (5 bases). Germline V gene lookup returns CDR1 SNHLY and CDR2 FYNNEI. V was cut by 0 bases and J by 5 bases, with 11 bases left in between. This CDR3 contains 15 residues. The DNA of the CDR3 is TGTGCCAGCAGTGAAGCGCGGGCAAAAAACAATGAGCAGTTCTTC. This gives the protein CASSEARAKNNEQFF.

V gene TRBV29-1 combines with J gene TRBJ2-2; 11 nucleotides agree with TRBD2. The ends lost 4 bases at V and 4 bases at J; junction bases unmatched: 8. CDR1 is SQVTM and CDR2 is ANQGSEA in the germline V gene. The CDR3 consists of 16 residues. CDR3 nucleotides: TGCAGCGTTGCAAATAGCGGGGGGGCCAGCACCGGGGAGCTGTTTTTT. Its protein product is CSVANSGGASTGELFF.

J is TRBJ2-5 and V is TRBV27, with 7 bases matching TRBD2. CDR3 size: 13 residues. Unmatched junction bases numbered 5, after V lost 5 bases and J lost 5 bases. Germline CDR1 is MNHEY and CDR2 is SMNVEV (reference sequence). The CDR3 DNA follows: TGTGCCAGCAGTGTTACTAGCGAGGAGACCCAGTACTTC. Translation: CASSVTSEETQYF.

V usage is TRBV5-1 and J usage is TRBJ1-2; TRBD1 matches at 7 bases. V lost 4 bases to trimming and J lost 1 base; unmatched junction nucleotides: 7. The CDR3 loop spans 15 amino acids. CDR1 and CDR2 (germline): SGHRS, YFSETQ. The CDR3 reads CASSEGTAFNYGYTF. The CDR3 DNA reads as TGCGCCAGCAGCGAGGGGACAGCCTTTAACTATGGCTACACCTTC.

This clone was detected only a few times. The chain is built from TRBV6-1 and TRBJ1-6, with D perhaps matching TRBD1 (5 bases). The CDR3 has 14 residues. Germline V gives CDR1 MNHNS, CDR2 SASEGT. V lost 3 bases to trimming and J lost 4 bases, with 7 bases between them. CDR3 coding DNA: TGTGCCAGCAGTGACAGGGAATATAATTCACCCCTCCACTTT. Translation gives CASSDREYNSPLHF.

The chain combines TRBV27 with TRBJ2-2, with 7 bases identical to TRBD1. CDR3 length equals 16 residues. The V and J ends lost 0 bases and 5 bases, in that order; junction bases with no gene match: 6. CDR1 and CDR2 from the germline V gene are MNHEY and SMNVEV (reference sequence). CDR3 protein: CASSLSGGSRTGELFF. The CDR3 DNA follows: TGTGCCAGCAGTTTATCAGGGGGCAGTAGAACCGGGGAGCTGTTTTTT.

The chain employs TRBV3-1 (or the pseudogene TRBV3-2) and TRBJ1-2; D remains ambiguous. Trimming took off 0 bases at V and 4 bases at J, with 12 bases between the two ends. In germline, CDR1 is LGHDT, CDR2 YNNKEL (reference sequence). The CDR3 consists of 15 residues. CDR3 DNA: TGTGCCAGCAGCCAAGAGGGAACGGGGATCTATGGCTACACCTTC. Protein: CASSQEGTGIYGYTF.

In this sample, this clone turned up a few times. In nucleotides, the CDR3 is TGTGCCAGCAGCTTAGATATCGGGGAAAGGGGCTACACCTTC. Its protein product is CASSLDIGERGYTF. The chain has TRBV11-2 and TRBJ1-2; D remains unclear. Germline CDR1 and CDR2: SGHAT and FQNNGV. V dropped 0 bases and J dropped 8 bases, with 13 bases sitting between them. The CDR3 runs to 14 residues.